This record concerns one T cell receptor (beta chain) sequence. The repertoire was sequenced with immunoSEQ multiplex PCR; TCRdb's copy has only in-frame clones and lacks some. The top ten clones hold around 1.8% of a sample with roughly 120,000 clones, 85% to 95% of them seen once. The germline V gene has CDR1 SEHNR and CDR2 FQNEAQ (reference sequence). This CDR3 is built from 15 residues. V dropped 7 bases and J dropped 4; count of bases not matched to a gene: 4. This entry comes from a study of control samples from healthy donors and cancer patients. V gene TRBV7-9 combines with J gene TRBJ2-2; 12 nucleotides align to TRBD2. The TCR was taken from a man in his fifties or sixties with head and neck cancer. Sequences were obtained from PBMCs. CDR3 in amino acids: CASILAGGRTGELFF. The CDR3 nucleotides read TGTGCCAGCATCCTAGCGGGGGGGCGCACCGGGGAGCTGTTTTTT.